These T cell receptor beta chains were read from a single sample in a study of T cells in Graves' hyperthyroidism and ophthalmopathy. TCRdb re-called the multiplex PCR reads with MiXCR, one entry per CDR3 protein. Here the sample spans about 560,000 distinct CDR3 sequences, 15% to 18% being singletons. Sequencing was carried out using blood. The receptors were sampled from a woman in her thirties with Graves' hyperthyroidism. Both conserved end residues are part of each CDR3. Fields, in order: V gene, D gene, clone size, J gene, CDR3 length, CDR3 DNA, CDR3 protein. D genes are given only for firm matches. Clone size is not always given. Where it is, it says once, few, many or a class for expanded clones.

TRBV29-1,.,many,TRBJ2-1,15,TGCAGCGCAAGGGTAAGAGGAGGGACATACAATGAGCAGTTCTTC,CSARVRGGTYNEQFF
TRBV29-1,.,many,TRBJ1-1,13,TGCAGCGTTGTCGAGTTGTCTGACACTGAAGCTTTCTTT,CSVVELSDTEAFF
TRBV4-1,.,.,TRBJ1-2,12,TGCGCCAGCAGCCAAGTAACTGGCTTCCTCACCTTC,CASSQVTGFLTF
TRBV28,TRBD2,many,TRBJ2-4,17,TGTGCCAGCAGTTTACTCGGGCTAGCGGGAGGGCCGAACATTCAGTACTTC,CASSLLGLAGGPNIQYF
TRBV7-2,.,many,TRBJ2-5,14,TGTGCCAGCAGCTTCGGGCGAACCCAAGAGACCCAGTACTTC,CASSFGRTQETQYF
TRBV5-1,.,.,TRBJ2-2,16,TGCGCCAGCAGCTTGCCCCGGGACTCAAACACCGGGGAGCTGTTTTTT,CASSLPRDSNTGELFF
TRBV19,TRBD1,.,TRBJ2-3,16,TGTGCCAGTAGTACCCGACAGGGAAGAAGCACAGATACGCAGTATTTT,CASSTRQGRSTDTQYF
TRBV11-2,.,.,TRBJ1-2,15,TGTGCCAGCAGCTTAGACAGGGGTGCTAACTATGGCTACACCTTC,CASSLDRGANYGYTF
TRBV4-1,TRBD1,.,TRBJ1-2,15,TGCGCCAGCAGCCGTACCGGGACAGGGGGTCCTGGCTACACCTTC,CASSRTGTGGPGYTF
TRBV6-1,.,.,TRBJ2-2,14,TGTGCCAGCAGCCCCCCGAGAGTCACCGGGGAGCTGTTTTTT,CASSPPRVTGELFF
TRBV5-6,.,many,TRBJ1-1,14,TGTGCCAGCAGCTTCCCAGTTCTGAACACTGAAGCTTTCTTT,CASSFPVLNTEAFF
TRBV12-3/TRBV12-4,TRBD2,few,TRBJ2-2,19,TGTGCCAGCAGTTTATTCCCTAGCGGGAGGGCCTACGTCACCGGGGAGCTGTTTTTT,CASSLFPSGRAYVTGELFF
TRBV28,.,.,TRBJ1-1,15,TGTGCCAGCAGTTTATTGGGGAAAGTACCCGTAGAAGCTTTCTTT,CASSLLGKVPVEAFF
TRBV20-1,.,few,TRBJ1-2,15,TGCAGTGCTAGTTTAGCCGGACAGAGCAACTATGGCTACACCTTC,CSASLAGQSNYGYTF
TRBV19,TRBD1,few,TRBJ2-3,15,TGTGCCAGTAGTATCCCTGGACAGGGAACAGATACGCAGTATTTT,CASSIPGQGTDTQYF
TRBV2,TRBD2,many,TRBJ2-5,13,TGTGCCAGCAAGACTAGCGGAGAAGAGACCCAGTACTTC,CASKTSGEETQYF
TRBV30,TRBD2,many,TRBJ2-4,15,TGTGCCTGGAGTGAAAGGACTAGCGGAAAAAACATTCAGTACTTC,CAWSERTSGKNIQYF
TRBV2,TRBD2,.,TRBJ2-2,19,TGTGCCAGCAGCTTCGATGAACCCCAGGCTAGCGGAAACACCGGGGAGCTGTTTTTT,CASSFDEPQASGNTGELFF
TRBV15,.,few,TRBJ1-3,15,TGTGCCACCAGCAGAGATGTCCGGGCTGGAAACACCATATATTTT,CATSRDVRAGNTIYF
TRBV12-3/TRBV12-4,.,many,TRBJ2-3,12,TGTGCCAGCAGTCTCGGGAGTAATACGCAGTATTTT,CASSLGSNTQYF
TRBV6-1,TRBD2,many,TRBJ2-1,15,TGTGCCAGTAACCGACTAGCGGAGACCTACAATGAGCAGTTCTTC,CASNRLAETYNEQFF
TRBV2,.,once,TRBJ1-4,14,TGTGCCAGCAGTGAATCACAGGGATATGAAAAACTGTTTTTT,CASSESQGYEKLFF
TRBV11-2,TRBD2,many,TRBJ2-1,15,TGTGCCAGCAGCTTAGACCGCGGGAGGGGCAATGAGCAGTTCTTC,CASSLDRGRGNEQFF
TRBV9,.,.,TRBJ2-1,15,TGTGCCAGCAGCGTAGAACAGGATTGGAGGGATGAGCAGTTCTTC,CASSVEQDWRDEQFF
TRBV20-1,TRBD2,few,TRBJ2-7,13,TGCAGTGTTCGGACTAGCGGAGGGAATGAGCAGTACTTC,CSVRTSGGNEQYF
TRBV6-1,.,.,TRBJ2-7,16,TGTGCCAGCAGTGAAAGGTTGGTTCAAAGCTCCTACGAGCAGTACTTC,CASSERLVQSSYEQYF
TRBV6-2/TRBV6-3,.,.,TRBJ2-3,14,TGTGCCAGCAGGTTACGGGATCCGACAGATACGCAGTATTTT,CASRLRDPTDTQYF
TRBV28,.,many,TRBJ1-2,13,TGTGCCAGCAGTCACCAGGGTAGCTATGGCTACACCTTC,CASSHQGSYGYTF
TRBV6-6,TRBD1,many,TRBJ1-5,14,TGTGCCAGCAGTTACGGACAGGGAAATCAGCCCCAGCATTTT,CASSYGQGNQPQHF
TRBV6-6,.,many,TRBJ2-3,16,TGTGCCAGCAGTTACTCGAGAGGGTCTAGCACAGATACGCAGTATTTT,CASSYSRGSSTDTQYF
TRBV20-1,.,.,TRBJ2-2,11,TGCAGTGCCCAAGTACACCGGGAGCTGTTTTTT,CSAQVHRELFF
TRBV20-1,TRBD2,many,TRBJ2-5,15,TGCAGTGCTAATCGGCCAGGGGCGGGGGGAGAGACCCAGTACTTC,CSANRPGAGGETQYF
TRBV5-8,TRBD2,many,TRBJ2-3,15,TGTGCCAGCAGATTAGCGGGAACAGGCACAGATACGCAGTATTTT,CASRLAGTGTDTQYF
TRBV9,TRBD2,few,TRBJ2-2,17,TGTGCCAGCAGCGTATATTCCCTAGCGGGAAACACCGGGGAGCTGTTTTTT,CASSVYSLAGNTGELFF